This entry lists 21 T cell receptor beta chains sequenced from one sample in a study of T cell responses to AZD1222 COVID-19 vaccine. Assay: immunoSEQ multiplex PCR; the TCRdb copy retains only in-frame clones and omits some. The repertoire holds about 70,000 clones, with nearly 90% as singletons. Sequenced here: peripheral blood, sampled 28 days after the second AZD1222 dose. The source of these receptors is an adult who received the AZD1222 COVID-19 vaccine.

The chain has TRBV18 and TRBJ1-2; no clear D gene. V lost 3 bases to trimming and J lost 8 bases, with 16 bases between them. The CDR3 is 14 amino acids. Looked up from germline, CDR1 is KGHSH and CDR2 is LQKENI. The CDR3, as DNA: TGTGCCAGCTCACCCCAGGACGGGGTGGGCGGCTACACCTTC. Protein sequence: CASSPQDGVGGYTF.

This clone turned up a few times. This chain connects TRBV27 to TRBJ1-2, with 8 nucleotides matching TRBD1. Germline V CDR1 and CDR2: MNHEY, SMNVEV (reference sequence). Germline trimming cut 3 bases from V and 7 bases from J; bases unmatched to any gene: 4. This CDR3 comprises 13 residues. The CDR3 nucleotides read TGTGCCAGCAGTTTTTCAGGGGGCAGTGGCTACACCTTC. This translates into CASSFSGGSGYTF.

The rearrangement uses TRBV7-2 and TRBJ2-7; possibly TRBD1 for D (6 bases). The ends were cut back, 4 bases at V and 1 base at J, with 11 bases in the middle. The CDR3 covers 14 residues. CDR1 and CDR2 (germline): SGHTA, FQGNSA. CDR3 loop: CASSSQGLSYEQYF. The CDR3 DNA sequence: TGTGCCAGCAGCTCCCAGGGGCTATCCTACGAGCAGTACTTC.

The J gene is TRBJ2-4, the V gene TRBV6-6; tentatively, D is TRBD2 (6 bases). The ends were cut back, 6 bases at V and 0 bases at J, with 12 bases in the middle. The germline CDR1 and CDR2 sequences are MNHNY and SVGAGI (reference sequence). The CDR3 is 15 residues long. The CDR3 here is CASSKSGVAKNIQYF. In DNA, the CDR3 is TGTGCCAGCAGCAAGTCGGGGGTAGCCAAAAACATTCAGTACTTC.

The CDR3 sequence: CASSYSRQSSGYTF. CDR3 sequence (DNA): TGTGCCAGCAGTTACTCGAGACAGAGTTCTGGCTACACCTTC. This chain links TRBV6-5 with TRBJ1-2, with TRBD1 as a possible D gene (5 bases). This CDR3 spans 14 amino acids. Germline CDR1 and CDR2: MNHEY and SVGAGI. V lost 0 bases and J 7 bases, leaving 12 bases between the germline ends.

This chain links TRBV4-3 with TRBJ2-1; D unclear. Trimming shortened V by 1 base and J by 0 bases, and 7 bases separated the two germline ends. This CDR3 has 15 residues. The germline V gene encodes CDR1 LGHNA and CDR2 YSLEER. CDR3 DNA: TGCGCCAGCAGCCAAGCGCGCAGCTCCTACAATGAGCAGTTCTTC. Translated, it gives CASSQARSSYNEQFF.

CDR3 coding DNA: TGCGCCAGCTCCGGCGGGATCCTCACCGGGGAGCTGTTTTTT. Translation gives CASSGGILTGELFF. This chain links TRBV10-1 with TRBJ2-2; D possibly corresponds to TRBD2 (6 bases). Trimming shortened V by 8 bases and J by 4 bases, and 14 bases separated the two germline ends. Germline loops: CDR1 WNHNN, CDR2 SYGVQD (reference sequence). The length of the CDR3 is 14 residues.

V is TRBV18 and J is TRBJ1-5, with D perhaps matching TRBD1 (5 bases). The ends were cut back, 8 bases at V and 6 bases at J, with 14 bases in the middle. Per the germline V gene, CDR1 is KGHSH and CDR2 is LQKENI. The CDR3 runs to 13 residues. For the CDR3, the DNA is TGTGCCAGCCAGGAGGGGAACACTCAGCCCCAGCATTTT. Its protein product is CASQEGNTQPQHF.

The rearrangement uses TRBV19 and TRBJ2-2; D not resolved. Trimming stripped 10 bases from V and 0 bases from J, with 6 bases between. This CDR3 spans 12 amino acids. Germline-derived CDR1 and CDR2 are LNHDA and SQIVND (reference sequence). The CDR3 region has the DNA TGTGCCACTGGGGCGAACACCGGGGAGCTGTTTTTT. This gives the protein CATGANTGELFF.

V is TRBV29-1 and J is TRBJ1-2; D might be TRBD1 (6 bases). Germline lookup yields CDR1 SQVTM and CDR2 ANQGSEA. There are 13 residues in the CDR3. The V gene lost 5 bases and the J gene lost 3 bases, with 13 bases spanning the gap. CDR3 DNA sequence: TGCAGCGTTAGGACAGTAACTCACTATGGCTACACCTTC. It yields the protein CSVRTVTHYGYTF.

The rearrangement uses TRBV20-1 and TRBJ2-5; D is unclear. Germline CDR1 DFQATT, CDR2 SNEGSKA (reference sequence). The length of the CDR3 is 15 residues. Trimming took off 3 bases at V and 1 base at J, with 15 bases between the two ends. CDR3 sequence (DNA): TGCAGTGCTAGTCGCGAGGCGAACCTCCAAGAGACCCAGTACTTC. Translation gives CSASREANLQETQYF.

This clone has only one observation. The rearrangement uses TRBV12-3 or TRBV12-4 and TRBJ1-2; D might be TRBD1 (5 bases). V was shortened by 6 bases and J by 13 bases, with 15 bases between the two germline ends. The CDR3 runs to 11 residues. The DNA of the CDR3 is TGTGCCAGCAGCCGCGACAGCGCTCGCACCTTC. It specifies CASSRDSARTF.

The V and J genes are TRBV2 and TRBJ1-1; D is unresolved. The CDR3 has 12 amino acids. V lost 2 bases to trimming and J lost 7 bases, with 8 bases between them. Germline V gives CDR1 SNHLY, CDR2 FYNNEI. The CDR3 sequence: CASSETEDEAFF. The CDR3 nucleotides read TGTGCCAGCAGTGAAACAGAGGATGAAGCTTTCTTT.

V gene TRBV29-1 combines with J gene TRBJ1-6; 7 bases match TRBD1. The CDR3 length is 15 residues. Germline CDR1 and CDR2: SQVTM and ANQGSEA. Trimming took 2 bases from V and 8 from J; bases not matched to a gene: 9. The CDR3: CSVERISGGDSPLHF. CDR3 in DNA: TGCAGCGTTGAAAGGATTTCAGGGGGAGATTCACCCCTCCACTTT. The full variable domain, rest sourced from reference TRBV29-1 and TRBJ1-6, is SAVISQKPSRDICQRGTSLTIQCQVDSQVTMMFWYRQQPGQSLTLIATANQGSEATYESGFVIDKFPISRPNLTFSTLTVSNMSPEDSSIYLCSVERISGGDSPLHFGNGTRLTVT.

The V call is TRBV5-1, the J call TRBJ2-3, with D unclear. V dropped 2 bases and J dropped 3 bases, with 10 bases sitting between them. The CDR3 has 14 amino acids. Looked up from germline, CDR1 is SGHRS and CDR2 is YFSETQ. In DNA form, the CDR3 reads TGCGCCAGCAGCTTCCTTACGAGAACAGATACGCAGTATTTT. Its protein is CASSFLTRTDTQYF.

The rearrangement links TRBV18 to TRBJ1-2; 10 bases line up with TRBD1. The junction had 6 bases not matched to a gene; V was cut back by 1 base and J by 7 bases. Germline V CDR1 and CDR2: KGHSH, LQKENI. The CDR3 loop spans 15 amino acids. This CDR3 is CASSPQGQGRAGYTF. CDR3 DNA sequence: TGTGCCAGCTCACCACAGGGACAGGGGAGAGCTGGCTACACCTTC.

The rearrangement links TRBV7-3 to TRBJ2-2; no reliable D call. V was clipped by 5 bases and J by 2 bases, with 12 bases between them. CDR3 length: 15 amino acids. Germline V gene data show CDR1 as SGHTA and CDR2 as FQGTGA. CDR3 region: CASSDQPSNTGELFF. Written as DNA, the CDR3 is TGTGCCAGCAGCGATCAGCCGAGCAACACCGGGGAGCTGTTTTTT.

The J gene is TRBJ1-1, the V gene TRBV7-9; tentative D call: TRBD1 (6 bases). Looked up from germline, CDR1 is SEHNR and CDR2 is FQNEAQ (reference sequence). This CDR3 has 13 residues. Trimming shortened V by 6 bases and J by 1 base, and 9 bases separated the two germline ends. CDR3 loop: CASSRGTNTEAFF. CDR3 bases: TGTGCCAGCAGTAGGGGGACGAACACTGAAGCTTTCTTT.

This clone was observed once. The chain couples TRBV11-2 to TRBJ1-1; D gene unclear. Trimming left V 1 base short and J 4 bases short, with 10 bases between. The CDR3 runs 14 residues. The germline V gene has CDR1 SGHAT and CDR2 FQNNGV. The CDR3, as DNA: TGTGCCAGCAGCTTAGTCGAGCCTCCCACTGAAGCTTTCTTT. Protein sequence: CASSLVEPPTEAFF.

The chain joins TRBV12-3 or TRBV12-4 to TRBJ1-5; possibly TRBD1 for D (5 bases). The V end was cut by 7 bases, the J end by 9 bases, with 10 bases between. This CDR3 is built from 11 residues. CDR3 in amino acids: CASKGGGPQHF. CDR3 DNA sequence: TGTGCCAGCAAGGGCGGGGGGCCCCAGCATTTT.

The chain uses TRBV5-1 and TRBJ1-2; TRBD1 agrees at 9 bases. Unmatched junction bases numbered 4, after V lost 4 bases and J lost 6 bases. In germline, CDR1 is SGHRS, CDR2 YFSETQ. The length of the CDR3 is 13 residues. The chain's CDR3 is CASSPGQGHGYTF. CDR3 sequence (DNA): TGCGCCAGCAGCCCGGGACAGGGCCATGGCTACACCTTC.